The clone carrying this T cell receptor (beta chain) was counted between two and nine times. This CDR3 region has 13 residues. The V and J ends lost 4 bases and 8 bases, in that order; junction bases with no gene match: 7. CDR1 is SQVTM, CDR2 ANQGSEA, per germline. This record comes from a study of early T cells in non-severe SARS-CoV-2 infection. TCRdb analysed the 5' RACE reads with MiXCR anew, one entry per CDR3 protein. The data show 80,000 to 95,000 distinct CDR3 sequences, 11% to 15% seen once. The chain recombines TRBV29-1 with TRBJ1-4; TRBD1 aligns across 7 bases. Sequencing input: whole blood. This receptor was identified in an adult who was a healthcare worker with PCR-confirmed SARS-CoV-2 infection or an uninfected control (not recorded which). The CDR3 sequence: CSVGGGDYEKLFF. In DNA form, the CDR3 reads TGCAGCGTTGGAGGGGGCGACTACGAAAAACTGTTTTTT.